The 2 T cell receptor beta chains below all came from one sample that was sequenced in a study of T cell responses to AZD1222 COVID-19 vaccine. TCRdb keeps only in-frame clones here, not all; method: immunoSEQ multiplex PCR. The table includes 80,000 to 95,000 clones, roughly 80% detected once. This material consisted of peripheral blood, taken on day 0 of AZD1222 vaccination. These receptors all stem from an adult in good health.

The chain combines TRBV24-1 with TRBJ2-1; no definite D call. V lost 2 bases and J lost 6, with 19 bases in between. Germline CDR1 is KGHDR and CDR2 is SFDVKD. The CDR3 covers 17 residues. This CDR3 reads CATSDSPGQTRFNEQFF. The CDR3 DNA reads as TGTGCCACCAGTGATTCACCTGGGCAAACAAGATTCAATGAGCAGTTCTTC.

The chain has TRBV29-1 and TRBJ2-6; D gene unclear. Trimming took off 2 bases at V and 4 bases at J, with 6 bases between the two ends. The CDR3 has 13 residues. CDR1 and CDR2 from the germline V gene are SQVTM and ANQGSEA. CDR3: CSVEPYGANVLTF. The CDR3 region has the DNA TGCAGCGTTGAACCTTACGGGGCCAACGTCCTGACTTTC.